The rows below give T cell receptor beta chains drawn from one sample of a study of shared clonotypes between healthy human individuals. TCRdb's copy holds only in-frame clones and misses some; the assay was immunoSEQ multiplex PCR. The data contain roughly 510,000 clones, 60% to 80% of them singletons. Source material: PBMCs. These receptors were collected from a woman between 40 and 55 years old in good health. Some clones in this sample may be carry-over from other donors' samples. Both conserved end residues are part of each CDR3. The order of the fields is V gene, D gene, J gene, clone size, CDR3 DNA, CDR3 protein. D genes are given only for firm matches. Rows may omit the clone size; those that give it use once, few, many or a size class.

>TRBV7-2|.|TRBJ2-3|.
TGTGCCAGCAGCTTAGGGCCCGGACAAGACACGCAGTATTTT
CASSLGPGQDTQYF
>TRBV19|TRBD2|TRBJ2-7|.
TGTGCCAGTAGGGTCGGAACTAGCGGGACTTACGAGCAGTACTTC
CASRVGTSGTYEQYF
>TRBV28|TRBD1|TRBJ2-5|.
TGTGCCAGCAGTTTATTCGCGACAGGGGGAGTAGGAGAGACCCAGTACTTC
CASSLFATGGVGETQYF
>TRBV4-1|.|TRBJ1-1|.
TGCGCCAGCAGCCGAACCCCGACCCCGCGCACTGAAGCTTTCTTT
CASSRTPTPRTEAFF
>TRBV5-4|.|TRBJ1-2|few
TGTGCCAGCAGCTGGGACGGAAACTATGGCTACACCTTC
CASSWDGNYGYTF
>TRBV1|.|TRBJ1-5|.
TGCACCAGCAGCCAACCCGACGACAGGGGCAATCAGCCCCAGCATTTT
CTSSQPDDRGNQPQHF
>TRBV5-8|.|TRBJ1-5|.
TGTGCCAGCAGCTCGAGGGTTAACGGCAATCAGCCCCAGCATTTT
CASSSRVNGNQPQHF
>TRBV5-5|.|TRBJ2-2|.
TGTGCCAGCAGCTTGCAAGTGCCCGCGAACACCGGGGAGCTGTTTTTT
CASSLQVPANTGELFF
>TRBV29-1|.|TRBJ2-3|.
TGCAGCGTTGGGCCCCAAAGCACAGATACGCAGTATTTT
CSVGPQSTDTQYF
>TRBV7-9|.|TRBJ1-5|few
TGTGCCAGCAGCCCAGGGAATAGCAATCAGCCCCAGCATTTT
CASSPGNSNQPQHF
>TRBV28|.|TRBJ1-2|.
TGTGCCAGCCAAACTAACTATGGCTACACCTTC
CASQTNYGYTF
>TRBV18|TRBD1|TRBJ2-7|.
TGTGCCAGCTCACCAAGCCAGGGGGCCGCTATGGAGCAGTACTTC
CASSPSQGAAMEQYF
>TRBV7-2|.|TRBJ2-7|.
TGTGCCAGCAGCAGAGGCGGAGGAAGGACCTACGAGCAGTACTTC
CASSRGGGRTYEQYF
>TRBV28|.|TRBJ2-1|.
TGTGCCAGCAGTTTATCGGGACTCGGCTACAATGAGCAGTTCTTC
CASSLSGLGYNEQFF
>TRBV28|.|TRBJ2-5|.
TGTGCCAGCAGTTTCGGGGGAAAGGGCCAAGAGACCCAGTACTTC
CASSFGGKGQETQYF
>TRBV19|TRBD2|TRBJ2-2|.
TGTGCCAGTAGTACAACTAGCGGATGGAACACCGGGGAGCTGTTTTTT
CASSTTSGWNTGELFF
>TRBV18|TRBD2|TRBJ2-7|.
TGTGCCAGCTCACCATTACCGGGGACTAGCGGGAGTGGCGAGCAGTACTTC
CASSPLPGTSGSGEQYF
>TRBV6-1|TRBD1|TRBJ2-6|.
TGTGCCAGCAGTGGGACAGGGTTGAGCTCTGGGGCCAACGTCCTGACTTTC
CASSGTGLSSGANVLTF
>TRBV2|.|TRBJ2-7|.
TGTGCCAGCAGTTGGGACTCCTACGAGCAGTACTTC
CASSWDSYEQYF
>TRBV11-2|.|TRBJ2-5|.
TGTGCCAGCAGCTACCAGGGACGGATGGAGACCCAGTACTTC
CASSYQGRMETQYF
>TRBV15|.|TRBJ2-1|once
TGTGCCACCAGCAGAGATCCCTATTGGGAGCAGTTCTTC
CATSRDPYWEQFF
>TRBV18|.|TRBJ1-1|few
TGTGCCAGCTCACCACCTACCCACCGGGGGACTGAAGCTTTCTTT
CASSPPTHRGTEAFF
>TRBV29-1|TRBD1|TRBJ2-5|.
TGCAGCACACACAGGGGCCAAGAGACCCAGTACTTC
CSTHRGQETQYF
>TRBV7-2|.|TRBJ2-1|.
TGTGCCAGCAGCTTAGGTCGGGGAGTGCATGAGCAGTTCTTC
CASSLGRGVHEQFF
>TRBV19|.|TRBJ2-7|.
TGTGCCAGTAGTAGTGGCGGGTCGGTAGAGCAGTACTTC
CASSSGGSVEQYF
>TRBV4-1|.|TRBJ2-1|.
TGCGCCAGCAGCCAGGGAGGCTCCTACAATGAGCAGTTCTTC
CASSQGGSYNEQFF
>TRBV5-1|.|TRBJ2-1|.
TGCGCCAGCAGCTTGGTCCCGGGACGGGGCTACAATGAGCAGTTCTTC
CASSLVPGRGYNEQFF
>TRBV15|.|TRBJ1-3|.
TGTGCCACCAGCGGAACAGGAGAGGCCATATATTTT
CATSGTGEAIYF
>TRBV4-2|.|TRBJ2-7|.
TGTGCCAGCAGCCAAACCAGGGCCAACTCCTACGAGCAGTACTTC
CASSQTRANSYEQYF
>TRBV7-2|TRBD2|TRBJ2-3|.
TGTGCCAGCAGCGAACTCGGGAGGGCCGCAGATACGCAGTATTTT
CASSELGRAADTQYF
>TRBV30|.|TRBJ2-5|.
TGTGCCTGGAGTGTACGAGGGGTTGAGCAGTACTTC
CAWSVRGVEQYF
>TRBV5-4|.|TRBJ2-1|.
TGTGCCAGCAGCTTGGGGACACTCCGGAGCAATGAGCAGTTCTTC
CASSLGTLRSNEQFF
>TRBV2|TRBD2|TRBJ2-1|once
TGTGCCAGCAGCAAGGGGACTAGCGTGTACAATGAGCAGTTCTTC
CASSKGTSVYNEQFF
>TRBV30|.|TRBJ2-1|.
TGTGCCTGGACCCGAAGCTCCTACAATGAGCAGTTCTTC
CAWTRSSYNEQFF
>TRBV4-3|TRBD1|TRBJ1-2|.
TGCGCCAGCAGCCAAGTCCTGACAGGGGCTAACTATGGCTACACCTTC
CASSQVLTGANYGYTF
>TRBV25-1|TRBD2|TRBJ2-1|.
TGTGCCAGCAGTGAATCTACAGCGGGGTCCTACAATGAGCAGTTCTTC
CASSESTAGSYNEQFF
>TRBV5-6|TRBD1|TRBJ2-5|few
TGTGCCAGCAGTATGTTGGGGGACAGGGTGGCCCAGTACTTC
CASSMLGDRVAQYF
>TRBV30|.|TRBJ2-1|.
TGTGCCTGGAGTGTAGGCGGCCCTAATGAGCAGTTCTTC
CAWSVGGPNEQFF
>TRBV18|.|TRBJ2-5|once
TGTGCCAGCTCATCAGGGCTACAAGAGACCCAGTACTTC
CASSSGLQETQYF
>TRBV7-2|.|TRBJ2-2|.
TGTGCCAGCAGCCATTACACCGGGGAGCTGTTTTTT
CASSHYTGELFF
>TRBV7-9|TRBD2|TRBJ2-3|.
TGTGCCAGCAGCCATAGCGGGATAGGTGATACGCAGTATTTT
CASSHSGIGDTQYF
>TRBV11-2|TRBD1|TRBJ2-1|.
TGTGCCAGCAGCCCGACAGGGGGCATGAATGAGCAGTTCTTC
CASSPTGGMNEQFF
>TRBV6-1|TRBD1|TRBJ2-7|few
TGTGCCAGCACCGGACAGGGGGGCTACGAGCAGTACTTC
CASTGQGGYEQYF
>TRBV19|TRBD1|TRBJ1-2|once
TGTGCCAGTAGTATGGGAGGGGGCCTGGATGGCTACACCTTC
CASSMGGGLDGYTF
>TRBV4-1|.|TRBJ2-2|.
TGCGCCAGCAGCCAAGTAGGGCAATCCGGGGAGCTGTTTTTT
CASSQVGQSGELFF
>TRBV7-3|TRBD2|TRBJ2-1|.
TGTGCCAGCAGCATGGGACTAGCGGGAGGAGAGCAGTTCTTC
CASSMGLAGGEQFF
>TRBV7-2|TRBD2|TRBJ2-7|.
TGTGCCAGCAGCTTGAGTACTAGCGGGAAATACGAGCAGTACTTC
CASSLSTSGKYEQYF
>TRBV7-2|TRBD1|TRBJ2-7|.
TGTGCCAGCAGCTTAAGGGGAAGCACAGGGGGTATTTACGAGCAGTACTTC
CASSLRGSTGGIYEQYF
>TRBV5-4|.|TRBJ1-1|.
TGTGCCAGCAGCTTGTTTCGGGGTCCGAGTACTGAAGCTTTCTTT
CASSLFRGPSTEAFF
>TRBV7-6|TRBD1|TRBJ2-7|.
TGTGCCAGCAGCTTAGGGCCGGGACAGGGCGGGCTCGAGCAGTACTTC
CASSLGPGQGGLEQYF
>TRBV5-4|.|TRBJ2-1|.
TGTGCCAGCAGTCCCAGGACTGTCTACAATGAGCAGTTCTTC
CASSPRTVYNEQFF
>TRBV5-1|.|TRBJ2-3|.
TGCGCCAGCAGCTTGGCGGCAGGGGCCCTCACAGATACGCAGTATTTT
CASSLAAGALTDTQYF
>TRBV19|TRBD1|TRBJ2-7|once
TGTGCCAGTAGCCGGGACAGGGGCTATGAGCAGTACTTC
CASSRDRGYEQYF
>TRBV11-2|TRBD1|TRBJ1-2|once
TGTGCCAGCAGCTCCGTAAAACCGGGACAGGTCTATGGCTACACCTTC
CASSSVKPGQVYGYTF